Each of the 14 T cell receptor beta chains below was sequenced from the same sample in a study of T cell changes during pregnancy in multiple sclerosis. Sequencing used immunoSEQ multiplex PCR; TCRdb keeps in-frame clones, though not all of them. The sample includes more than 80,000 clones, about 95% of them seen just once. The sample was peripheral blood, taken in the second trimester of pregnancy. All receptors derive from a female donor with multiple sclerosis, enrolled in a pregnancy study.

The chain joins TRBV5-1 to TRBJ2-5; 8 positions agree with TRBD1. The germline V gene encodes CDR1 SGHRS and CDR2 YFSETQ. The ends lost 3 bases at V and 4 bases at J; junction bases unmatched: 5. The length of the CDR3 is 14 residues. In DNA form, the CDR3 reads TGCGCCAGCAGCTGGACAGGGTCAGGAGAGACCCAGTACTTC. It specifies CASSWTGSGETQYF.

The chain has TRBV6-6 and TRBJ1-2; weak D call: TRBD1 (6 bases). The germline V gene encodes CDR1 MNHNY and CDR2 SVGAGI (reference sequence). This CDR3 region has 14 residues. V was cut by 5 bases and J by 2 bases, with 12 bases left in between. The CDR3 sequence: CASSASTGNYGYTF. DNA of the CDR3: TGTGCCAGCAGTGCCTCCACAGGGAACTATGGCTACACCTTC.

The rearrangement joins TRBV7-7 to TRBJ2-5; TRBD1 agrees at 12 bases. The CDR3 runs to 16 residues. Germline lookup yields CDR1 SSHAT and CDR2 FNYEAQ (reference sequence). With 4 bases clipped from V and 4 bases from J, the junction kept 7 bases outside the gene matches. The CDR3 region has the DNA TGTGCCAGCAGCTACGCGGGACAGGGGGCTGGAGAGACCCAGTACTTC. As protein: CASSYAGQGAGETQYF.

The V and J genes are TRBV30 and TRBJ1-2, with 7 bases aligning to TRBD1. V lost 2 bases to trimming and J lost 8 bases; unmatched junction nucleotides: 17. CDR1 GTSNPN and CDR2 SVGIG come from the germline V gene (reference sequence). The CDR3 covers 16 residues. CDR3 region: CAWSQGQPPVFGGYTF. Here the CDR3 DNA reads TGTGCCTGGAGTCAGGGACAGCCCCCGGTATTTGGGGGCTACACCTTC.

The chain joins TRBV7-2 to TRBJ1-2; 7 nucleotides align to TRBD1. Germline assignment: CDR1 SGHTA and CDR2 FQGNSA. The CDR3 has 16 amino acids. Trimming removed 2 bases from V and 6 bases from J; junction bases left unmatched: 12. The CDR3 region is CASSLPPGLDRDGYTF. The DNA of the CDR3 is TGTGCCAGCAGCTTACCTCCCGGCCTCGACAGGGATGGCTACACCTTC.

V and J are TRBV5-1 and TRBJ2-5; D may be TRBD1 (7 bases). Germline V gene lookup returns CDR1 SGHRS and CDR2 YFSETQ. V was pared by 6 bases and J by 2 bases, with 20 bases between. This CDR3 contains 16 residues. CDR3: CASTQNRGGGQETQYF. DNA for the CDR3: TGCGCCAGCACCCAAAACAGGGGAGGAGGGCAAGAGACCCAGTACTTC.

V is TRBV11-2 and J is TRBJ1-5, with TRBD1 matching over 7 bases. After removal of 6 bases from V and 3 bases from J, the junction contained 11 bases not matched to a gene. CDR1 and CDR2 from the germline V gene are SGHAT and FQNNGV. This CDR3 has 16 residues. Written as DNA, the CDR3 is TGTGCCAGCAGTTTCGACGGGAGGGGGCACAATCAGCCCCAGCATTTT. Amino acid sequence: CASSFDGRGHNQPQHF.

This chain connects TRBV19 to TRBJ2-1; 7 nucleotides line up with TRBD1. Germline loops: CDR1 LNHDA, CDR2 SQIVND (reference sequence). The length of the CDR3 is 12 residues. Trimming removed 3 bases from V and 12 bases from J; junction bases left unmatched: 5. CDR3 in DNA: TGTGCCAGTAGTATTTTTGGGGACAGGCAGTTCTTC. Translating gives CASSIFGDRQFF. The entire variable domain, with the rest obtained from reference TRBV19 and TRBJ2-1, is as follows: DGGITQSPKYLFRKEGQNVTLSCEQNLNHDAMYWYRQDPGQGLRLIYYSQIVNDFQKGDIAEGYSVSREKKESFPLTVTSAQKNPTAFYLCASSIFGDRQFFGPGTRLTVL.

The gene calls are TRBV7-8 and TRBJ2-2; weak D call: TRBD2 (6 bases). From germline, CDR1 is SGHVS and CDR2 FQNEAQ. CDR3 size: 15 residues. The germline V and J ends were trimmed by 4 bases and 5 bases, with 14 bases remaining between them. CDR3 residues: CASSYRDSYTGELFF. The CDR3 DNA sequence: TGTGCCAGCAGCTACCGGGACTCCTATACCGGGGAGCTGTTTTTT.

The chain links TRBV27 to TRBJ2-7; 9 bases are a match to TRBD2. With V trimmed by 5 bases and J by 3 bases, 5 bases remained unmatched. The CDR3 runs 14 residues. Germline-derived CDR1 and CDR2 are MNHEY and SMNVEV (reference sequence). The DNA of the CDR3 is TGTGCCAGCAGTAGACTAGCGGAGTTCTACGAGCAGTACTTC. This codes for CASSRLAEFYEQYF.

This clone was picked up one time. V usage is TRBV6-6 and J usage is TRBJ2-5; a weak D match, TRBD1 (6 bases). This CDR3 contains 15 residues. V was pared by 1 base and J by 2 bases, with 11 bases between. The V gene's germline CDR1 is MNHNY and CDR2 SVGAGI (reference sequence). The CDR3: CASSYWDKRQETQYF. For the CDR3, the DNA is TGTGCCAGCAGTTACTGGGACAAGCGTCAAGAGACCCAGTACTTC.

The gene calls are TRBV9 and TRBJ1-1, with D perhaps matching TRBD1 (6 bases). The CDR3 runs 14 residues. Trimming pared 1 base from V and 1 base from J, leaving 8 bases between. Germline assignment: CDR1 SGDLS and CDR2 YYNGEE. The DNA for the CDR3 is TGTGCCAGCAGCGTATTAGGGGGGAACACTGAAGCTTTCTTT. Translating gives CASSVLGGNTEAFF. The full variable domain, with the rest looked up from reference TRBV9 and TRBJ1-1, is DSGVTQTPKHLITATGQRVTLRCSPRSGDLSVYWYQQSLDQGLQFLIQYYNGEERAKGNILERFSAQQFPDLHSELNLSSLELGDSALYFCASSVLGGNTEAFFGQGTRLTVV.

The chain is built from TRBV19 and TRBJ2-1; D remains unclear. The CDR3 is made up of 13 amino acids. Per germline, CDR1 LNHDA and CDR2 SQIVND (reference sequence). The V end lost 5 bases, the J end lost 7 bases, and 12 bases lay between the germline ends. In DNA form, the CDR3 reads TGTGCCAGTAGTGGCATCGACGGGAATGAGCAGTTCTTC. Translating gives CASSGIDGNEQFF.

The chain recombines TRBV5-4 with TRBJ2-1, with TRBD2 as a possible D gene (6 bases). This CDR3 spans 16 amino acids. With 0 bases removed from V and 7 bases from J, the gap between germline ends came to 17 bases. Per the germline V gene, CDR1 is SGHNT and CDR2 is YYREEE (reference sequence). The CDR3 region has the DNA TGTGCCAGCAGCTTGGGGGCTCACGGGGGTTGGAATGAGCAGTTCTTC. Encoded protein: CASSLGAHGGWNEQFF.